This T cell receptor beta chain was recovered during a study of T cells in Graves' hyperthyroidism and ophthalmopathy. This clonotype appeared many times. The germline CDR1 and CDR2 sequences are DFQATT and SNEGSKA (reference sequence). The CDR3 totals 11 residues. V was pared by 6 bases and J by 8 bases, with 13 bases between. Amplification of TCR beta CDR3 regions used RNA as the template. HTBI primers were used for first-round RT-PCR of the TCR CDR3. In TCRdb, the multiplex PCR reads were re-called with MiXCR into one record per CDR3 protein. The sample contains fewer than 650,000 distinct CDR3 sequences, 13% to 15% of which appear only once.

The sample taken for sequencing was blood. The chain employs TRBV20-1 and TRBJ1-1; the D gene is possibly TRBD1 (6 bases). The sequence derives from a woman in her thirties or forties with Graves' hyperthyroidism. The CDR3 protein is CSAQQGLEAFF. CDR3 nucleotides: TGCAGTGCCCAACAGGGACTGGAAGCTTTCTTT.